This T cell receptor beta chain was profiled in a study of T cells in Graves' hyperthyroidism and ophthalmopathy. Germline V gene data show CDR1 as MDHEN and CDR2 as SYDVKM. The CDR3 covers 14 residues. The V gene lost 2 bases and the J gene lost 6 bases, with 11 bases spanning the gap. This clonotype was detected ten times or more. No antigen is known for it. Overall study findings and caveats: Most thyroid clonotypes with frequency above 0.001 were detected in blood. The model's output predicted ophthalmopathy at a median of 6.5 months prior to onset.

RNA transcripts provided the source from which TCR beta CDR3 regions were amplified. HTBI primers were the set used in a first-round RT-PCR of the TCR CDR3. TCRdb ran MiXCR on the multiplex PCR reads and lists one entry per CDR3 protein. The sample holds 300,000 to 450,000 distinct CDR3 sequences, roughly 25% seen once. The chain recombines TRBV28 with TRBJ2-1, with a weak D call TRBD1 (6 bases). This clonotype originated in a man between 45 and 60 years old with Graves' hyperthyroidism. Sequencing was done on a sample of blood. The DNA for the CDR3 is TGTGCCAGCAGTTTAACAGGGTGGGTCAATGAGCAGTTCTTC. Translated: CASSLTGWVNEQFF.